A selection of T cell receptor beta chains follows, all from one sample in a study of spatial heterogeneity in lung cancer. TCRdb reanalysed the 5' RACE reads using MiXCR and keeps one entry per CDR3 protein. The sample has approximately 52,000 distinct CDR3 sequences, roughly 5.7% seen once. The sample was PBMCs, taken at surgery. Every receptor here comes from a male donor with early-stage non-small cell lung cancer. Both conserved end residues are part of each CDR3. Fields, in order: D gene, J gene, V gene, clone size, CDR3 protein, CDR3 DNA. D genes are given only for firm matches. For some rows the clone size is stated as once, few or many, or as a class when expanded; others skip it.

>NA|TRBJ2-3|TRBV7-8|many
CASIPGPRTDTQYF
TGTGCCAGCATCCCGGGACCCCGCACAGATACGCAGTATTTT
>NA|TRBJ1-5|TRBV6-2/TRBV6-3|many
CASTPARTHNQPQHF
TGTGCCAGCACCCCCGCCCGGACTCACAATCAGCCCCAGCATTTT
>NA|TRBJ2-1|TRBV24-1|many
CATSESSSYNEQFF
TGTGCCACCAGTGAGTCGAGCTCCTACAATGAGCAGTTCTTC
>NA|TRBJ2-3|TRBV11-2|NA
CASRLMGSTDTQYF
TGTGCCAGCAGACTAATGGGGAGCACAGATACGCAGTATTTT
>NA|TRBJ1-2|TRBV3-1|few
CASSQGPGAKGYTF
TGTGCCAGCAGCCAAGGTCCGGGGGCCAAAGGCTACACCTTC
>NA|TRBJ2-5|TRBV14|many
CASSQDVRGMNF
TGTGCCAGCAGCCAAGATGTCCGGGGTATGAACTTC
>TRBD1|TRBJ1-4|TRBV5-1|many
CASSRAGTGTFGELFF
TGCGCCAGCAGCCGGGCCGGGACAGGGACCTTTGGAGAACTGTTTTTT
>TRBD1|TRBJ2-7|TRBV6-2/TRBV6-3|many
CASSSHRGALLGLYEQYF
TGTGCCAGCAGTTCTCACAGGGGCGCCCTTCTAGGTCTCTACGAGCAGTACTTC
>NA|TRBJ2-3|TRBV20-1|many
CSARGTVGGTDTQYF
TGCAGTGCTCGGGGAACAGTGGGGGGCACAGATACGCAGTATTTT
>NA|TRBJ2-5|TRBV4-1|many
CASSPGPLSETQYF
TGCGCCAGCAGCCCGGGACCTCTCTCGGAGACCCAGTACTTC
>NA|TRBJ1-3|TRBV18|many
CASSPRRGILSGNTIYF
TGTGCCAGCTCACCACGGAGGGGGATCCTCTCTGGAAACACCATATATTTT
>NA|TRBJ2-4|TRBV19|many
CASSIAGVGNIQYF
TGTGCCAGTAGTATAGCGGGAGTGGGAAACATTCAGTACTTC
>NA|TRBJ2-5|TRBV12-3/TRBV12-4|many
CASSFSNGETQYF
TGTGCCAGCAGTTTCAGCAACGGGGAGACCCAGTACTTC
>NA|TRBJ2-5|TRBV29-1|many
CSVYSLGETQYF
TGCAGCGTTTACTCGCTCGGGGAGACCCAGTACTTC
>NA|TRBJ2-1|TRBV6-2/TRBV6-3|many
CASSSRNEQFF
TGTGCCAGCAGTTCAAGGAATGAGCAGTTCTTC
>TRBD1|TRBJ2-5|TRBV3-1|NA
CASSQITSGGMETQYF
TGTGCCAGCAGCCAAATCACGTCAGGGGGCATGGAGACCCAGTACTTC
>NA|TRBJ2-3|TRBV12-3/TRBV12-4|NA
CASILGGLTDTQYF
TGTGCCAGCATCCTTGGGGGGTTAACAGATACGCAGTATTTT
>NA|TRBJ2-1|TRBV11-3|NA
CASSPQPRDEQFF
TGTGCCAGCAGCCCCCAACCCCGGGATGAGCAGTTCTTC
>NA|TRBJ2-3|TRBV29-1|NA
CSVEPRTSTDTQYF
TGCAGCGTTGAACCGCGAACTAGCACAGATACGCAGTATTTT
>TRBD1|TRBJ1-6|TRBV20-1|few
CSARDPRQGFSPLHF
TGCAGTGCTAGAGATCCCCGACAGGGGTTCTCGCCCCTCCACTTT
>TRBD2|TRBJ2-1|TRBV10-3|few
CAIMGTSQNEQFF
TGTGCCATCATGGGGACTAGCCAGAATGAGCAGTTCTTC
>NA|TRBJ1-5|TRBV19|many
CAIAGTGFNQPQHF
TGTGCCATCGCCGGAACAGGTTTCAATCAGCCCCAGCATTTT
>TRBD2|TRBJ2-1|TRBV12-3/TRBV12-4|many
CASSLVSSGRGEQFF
TGTGCCAGCAGTTTAGTGTCTAGCGGGAGGGGTGAGCAGTTCTTC
>NA|TRBJ1-5|TRBV2|many
CASRRDGNSNQPQHF
TGTGCCAGCAGACGGGACGGAAATAGCAATCAGCCCCAGCATTTT
>NA|TRBJ2-6|TRBV19|many
CASTLSGANVLTF
TGTGCCAGTACCCTTTCTGGGGCCAACGTCCTGACTTTC
>NA|TRBJ2-1|TRBV20-1|few
CSARGLFYNEQFF
TGCAGTGCTAGAGGACTCTTCTACAATGAGCAGTTCTTC
>NA|TRBJ2-2|TRBV4-3|many
CATTESRGGGELFF
TGCGCCACTACGGAATCTAGAGGTGGCGGGGAGCTGTTTTTT
>TRBD1|TRBJ1-2|TRBV19|many
CASEGQGSVYGYTF
TGTGCCAGTGAGGGACAGGGATCAGTCTATGGCTACACCTTC
>NA|TRBJ2-3|TRBV27|many
CASSSALQRRASTDTQYF
TGTGCCAGCAGTTCCGCACTCCAAAGACGGGCTAGCACAGATACGCAGTATTTT
>TRBD1|TRBJ1-1|TRBV11-2|many
CASSPPGTGNTEAFF
TGTGCCAGCAGCCCCCCCGGGACAGGGAACACTGAAGCTTTCTTT
>TRBD2|TRBJ2-3|TRBV9|many
CASCRGDRRDTQYF
TGTGCCAGCTGTCGGGGGGACCGTAGAGATACGCAGTATTTT
>NA|TRBJ1-1|TRBV7-2|many
CASSLARESEAFF
TGTGCCAGCAGCTTAGCAAGAGAGTCAGAAGCTTTCTTT
>NA|TRBJ1-4|TRBV12-3/TRBV12-4|many
CASSFQDSGKLFF
TGTGCCAGCAGTTTCCAGGACAGTGGGAAACTGTTTTTT
>NA|TRBJ2-5|TRBV24-1|many
CATSDFGHSGEETQYF
TGTGCCACCAGTGATTTCGGCCACTCAGGGGAAGAGACCCAGTACTTC
>NA|TRBJ2-3|TRBV20-1|many
CSATTVVPTATDTQYF
TGCAGTGCTACCACGGTGGTGCCTACGGCCACAGATACGCAGTATTTT
>NA|TRBJ1-6|TRBV12-3/TRBV12-4|many
CASSFGLQSPLHF
TGTGCCAGCAGTTTCGGGTTGCAGTCACCCCTCCACTTT
>TRBD1|TRBJ2-7|TRBV7-6|many
CASSLAPGQGYEQYF
TGTGCCAGCAGCTTAGCCCCGGGACAGGGCTACGAGCAGTACTTC
>NA|TRBJ1-6|TRBV10-3|many
CAISDSGHPTPLHF
TGTGCCATCAGTGACTCGGGACATCCGACACCTCTCCACTTT
>TRBD2|TRBJ2-1|TRBV9|few
CASSVYAQRDREQFF
TGTGCCAGCAGCGTATACGCCCAGCGGGACCGTGAGCAGTTCTTC
>TRBD2|TRBJ2-1|TRBV6-1|many
CASRQMGLALEQFF
TGTGCCAGCAGACAAATGGGACTAGCTCTTGAGCAGTTCTTC
>NA|TRBJ1-6|TRBV27|many
CASSSFLGRSSYNSPLHF
TGTGCCAGCAGTTCGTTCCTTGGCAGGAGCTCCTATAATTCACCCCTCCACTTT
>NA|TRBJ2-3|TRBV20-1|many
CSARGVGIDTQYF
TGCAGTGCTAGAGGAGTCGGTATCGATACGCAGTATTTT
>NA|TRBJ1-6|TRBV18|many
CASSPDGRSPLHF
TGTGCCAGCTCACCGGACGGAAGGTCACCCCTCCACTTT
>NA|TRBJ2-7|TRBV4-1|few
CASSQDVFIYEQYF
TGCGCCAGCAGCCAAGACGTGTTTATCTACGAGCAGTACTTC
>TRBD2|TRBJ2-1|TRBV27|few
CASSPIRLAGERDPYNEQFF
TGTGCCAGCAGTCCTATAAGACTAGCGGGAGAGAGGGATCCCTACAATGAGCAGTTCTTC
>NA|TRBJ2-3|TRBV12-3/TRBV12-4|many
CASSLRSDSLGVDTQYF
TGTGCCAGCAGTTTACGATCCGACTCCCTGGGAGTAGATACGCAGTATTTT
>NA|TRBJ2-7|TRBV19|many
CASSPATTGPSYEQYF
TGTGCCAGTAGTCCGGCTACCACAGGGCCCTCCTACGAGCAGTACTTC
>NA|TRBJ1-2|TRBV9|many
CASSVLGEGGGGYTF
TGTGCCAGCAGCGTCCTCGGGGAAGGAGGCGGTGGCTACACCTTC
>TRBD1|TRBJ1-2|TRBV28|many
CASSLFGSGQGYGYTF
TGTGCCAGCAGTTTATTCGGGTCGGGACAGGGCTATGGCTACACCTTC
>TRBD2|TRBJ2-7|TRBV29-1|many
CSVVGRGSYEQYF
TGCAGCGTTGTCGGGAGGGGGTCCTACGAGCAGTACTTC
>NA|TRBJ1-2|TRBV3-1|many
CASSQQGRSYGYTF
TGTGCCAGCAGCCAACAGGGTCGAAGCTATGGCTACACCTTC
>NA|TRBJ2-1|TRBV10-3|many
CAISELGQYNEQFF
TGTGCCATCAGTGAGCTCGGACAATACAATGAGCAGTTCTTC
>NA|TRBJ1-5|TRBV20-1|many
CSATPREGAVQPQHF
TGCAGTGCTACCCCAAGAGAGGGCGCGGTTCAGCCCCAGCATTTT
>NA|TRBJ2-7|TRBV5-6|many
CASSMQGLYEQYF
TGTGCCAGCAGCATGCAGGGTCTCTACGAGCAGTACTTC
>TRBD2|TRBJ2-7|TRBV12-3/TRBV12-4|many
CASSYGTSGTYEQYF
TGTGCCAGCAGCTACGGGACTAGCGGGACCTACGAGCAGTACTTC
>NA|TRBJ1-5|TRBV18|many
CASSQEYSNQPQHF
TGTGCCAGCTCCCAAGAGTATAGCAATCAGCCCCAGCATTTT